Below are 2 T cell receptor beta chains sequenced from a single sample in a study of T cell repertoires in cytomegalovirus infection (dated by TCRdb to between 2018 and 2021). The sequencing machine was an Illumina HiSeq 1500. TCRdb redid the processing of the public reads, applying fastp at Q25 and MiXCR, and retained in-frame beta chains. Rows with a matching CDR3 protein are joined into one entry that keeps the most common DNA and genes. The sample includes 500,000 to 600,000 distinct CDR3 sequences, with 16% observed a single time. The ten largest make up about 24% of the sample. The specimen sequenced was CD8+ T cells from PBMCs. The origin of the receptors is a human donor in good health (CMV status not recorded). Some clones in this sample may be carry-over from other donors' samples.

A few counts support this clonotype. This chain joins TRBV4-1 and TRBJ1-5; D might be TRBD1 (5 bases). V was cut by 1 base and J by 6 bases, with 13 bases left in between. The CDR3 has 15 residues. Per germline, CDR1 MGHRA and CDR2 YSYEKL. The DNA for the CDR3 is TGCGCCAGCAGCCAAGGCCCGGGACCAAGTCAGCCCCAGCATTTT. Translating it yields CASSQGPGPSQPQHF.

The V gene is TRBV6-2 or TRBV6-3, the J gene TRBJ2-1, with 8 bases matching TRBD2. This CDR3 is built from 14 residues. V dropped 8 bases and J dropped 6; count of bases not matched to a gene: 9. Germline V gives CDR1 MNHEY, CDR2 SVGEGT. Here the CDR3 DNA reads TGTGCCAGCCGGGAGGGGCAGGCTTTCAATGAGCAGTTCTTC. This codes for CASREGQAFNEQFF.